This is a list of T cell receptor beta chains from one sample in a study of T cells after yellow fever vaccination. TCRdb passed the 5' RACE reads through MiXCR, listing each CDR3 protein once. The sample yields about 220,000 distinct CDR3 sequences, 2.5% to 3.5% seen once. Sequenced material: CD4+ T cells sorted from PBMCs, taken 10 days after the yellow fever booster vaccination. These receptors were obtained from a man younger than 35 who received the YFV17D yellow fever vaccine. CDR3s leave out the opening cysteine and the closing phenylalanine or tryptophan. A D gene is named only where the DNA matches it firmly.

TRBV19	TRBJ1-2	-	ASSSSDRLATGYT
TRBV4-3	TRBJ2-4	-	ASSQGPGLVWGNIQY
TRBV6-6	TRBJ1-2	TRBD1	ASSYLRDRGRVDNYGYT
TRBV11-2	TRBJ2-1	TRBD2	ASSAGAAGKFSEQF
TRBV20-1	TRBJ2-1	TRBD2	SARDTGTSGQF
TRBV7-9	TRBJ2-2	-	ASNDQAGELF
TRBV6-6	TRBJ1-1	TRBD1	ASEDLDRGGTEAF
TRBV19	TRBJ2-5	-	ASSTRQSGEKTQY
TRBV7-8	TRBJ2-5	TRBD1	ASSFTGAGETQY
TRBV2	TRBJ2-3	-	ASSESGYGGTDTQY
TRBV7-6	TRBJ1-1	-	ASSLAQSPNTEAF
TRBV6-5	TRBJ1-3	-	ASSHNRVSGNTIY
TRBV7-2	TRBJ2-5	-	ASSPTGRGTQY
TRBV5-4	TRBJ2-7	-	ASSLGQGGTEQY
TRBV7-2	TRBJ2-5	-	ASSRQVQETQY
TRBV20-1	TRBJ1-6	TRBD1	SAASQGLLNSPLH
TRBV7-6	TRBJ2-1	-	ASSVLGSIKGNEQF
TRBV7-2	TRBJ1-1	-	ASSADRSNTEAF
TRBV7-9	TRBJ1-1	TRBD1	ASSPRDRGEAF
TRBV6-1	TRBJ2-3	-	ASSSGWTQY
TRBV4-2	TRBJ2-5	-	ASSQDLYGRETQY
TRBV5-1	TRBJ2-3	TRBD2	ASSFGLAGIADTQY
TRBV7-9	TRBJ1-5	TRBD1	ASSSTGIGQPQH
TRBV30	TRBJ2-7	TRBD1	AWSMGQSEQY
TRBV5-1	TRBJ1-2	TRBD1	ASSSGTGDGYT
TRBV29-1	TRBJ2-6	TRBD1	SVGTGGSGANVLT
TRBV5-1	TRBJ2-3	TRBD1	ASSKGTGGGDTQY
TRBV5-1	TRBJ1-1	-	ASSLVAGDTEAF
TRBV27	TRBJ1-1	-	ASSSPNDRSEAF
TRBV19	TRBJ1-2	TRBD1	ASSILKGAAGYT
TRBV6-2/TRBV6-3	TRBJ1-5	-	ASSTGAQNQPQH
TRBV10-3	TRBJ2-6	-	AISEGHDSSGANVLT
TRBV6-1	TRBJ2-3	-	ASSEMVDTDTQY
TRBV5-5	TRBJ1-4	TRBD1	ASRRQGGTRMANEKLF
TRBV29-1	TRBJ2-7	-	SAGRGSYEQY
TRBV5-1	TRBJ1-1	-	ASSPWGGSDTEAF
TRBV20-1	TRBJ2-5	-	SAPRGSQETQY
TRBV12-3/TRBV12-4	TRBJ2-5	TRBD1	ASSTYRGREETQY
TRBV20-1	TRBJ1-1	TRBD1	SARAGTGYTEAF
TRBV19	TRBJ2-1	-	ASSRSDIYNEQF
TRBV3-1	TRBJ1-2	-	ASSHPNGGLYGYT
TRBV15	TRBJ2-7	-	ATSRDTRTASYEQY
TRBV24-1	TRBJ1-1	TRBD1	ATSDSRQGSTEAF
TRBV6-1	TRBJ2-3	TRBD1	ASSYEGQGGRNTQY
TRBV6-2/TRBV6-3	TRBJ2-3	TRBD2	ASSYDARGGRGDTQY
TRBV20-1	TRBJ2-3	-	SASLASDTQY
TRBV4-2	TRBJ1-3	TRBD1	ASSQDGTVLGNTIY
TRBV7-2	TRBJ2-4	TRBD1	ASSLDRGTNIQY
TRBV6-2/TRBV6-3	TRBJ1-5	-	ASSYLPPPGDQPQH
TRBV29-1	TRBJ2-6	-	SVPGGSGANVLT
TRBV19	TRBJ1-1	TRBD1	ASIRFKGAGNTEAF
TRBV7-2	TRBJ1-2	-	ASSLDPPGAGYGYT
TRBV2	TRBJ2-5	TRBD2	ASGSSGGLETQY
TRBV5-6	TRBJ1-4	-	ASSFIQGMNEKLF
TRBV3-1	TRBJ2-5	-	ASSQGANLQETQY
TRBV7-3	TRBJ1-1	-	ASSLNPRDTEAF
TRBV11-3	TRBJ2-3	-	ASSLDRLADTQY
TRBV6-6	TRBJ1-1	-	ASSPGGSGTMNTEAF
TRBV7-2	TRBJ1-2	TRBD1	ASRQGANYGYT
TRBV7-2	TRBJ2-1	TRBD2	ASSFRTSGDNEQF